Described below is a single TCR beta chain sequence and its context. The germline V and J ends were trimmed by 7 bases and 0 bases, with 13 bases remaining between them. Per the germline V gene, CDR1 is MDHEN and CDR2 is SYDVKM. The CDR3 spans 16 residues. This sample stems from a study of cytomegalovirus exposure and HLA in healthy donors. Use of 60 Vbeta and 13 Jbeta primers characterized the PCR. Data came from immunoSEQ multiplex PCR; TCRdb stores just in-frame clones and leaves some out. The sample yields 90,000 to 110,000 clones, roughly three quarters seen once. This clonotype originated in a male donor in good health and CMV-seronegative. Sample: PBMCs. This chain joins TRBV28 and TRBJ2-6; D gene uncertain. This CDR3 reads CASTGIGLSGANVLTF. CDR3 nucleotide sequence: TGTGCCAGCACGGGTATTGGCCTCTCTGGGGCCAACGTCCTGACTTTC. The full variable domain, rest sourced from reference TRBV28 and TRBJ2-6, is DVKVTQSSRYLVKRTGEKVFLECVQDMDHENMFWYRQDPGLGLRLIYFSYDVKMKEKGDIPEGYSVSREKKERFSLILESASTNQTSMYLCASTGIGLSGANVLTFGAGSRLTVL.